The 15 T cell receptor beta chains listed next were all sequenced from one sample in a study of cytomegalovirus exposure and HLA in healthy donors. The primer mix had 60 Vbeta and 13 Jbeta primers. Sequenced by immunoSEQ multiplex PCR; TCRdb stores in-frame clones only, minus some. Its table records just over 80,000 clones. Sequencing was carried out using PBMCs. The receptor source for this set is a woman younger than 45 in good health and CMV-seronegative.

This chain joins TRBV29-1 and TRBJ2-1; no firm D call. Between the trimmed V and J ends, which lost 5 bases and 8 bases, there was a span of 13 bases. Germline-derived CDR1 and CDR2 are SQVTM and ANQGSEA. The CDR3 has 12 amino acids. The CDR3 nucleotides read TGCAGCGTTAGCTATTTGTTGGATGAGCAGTTCTTC. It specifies CSVSYLLDEQFF.

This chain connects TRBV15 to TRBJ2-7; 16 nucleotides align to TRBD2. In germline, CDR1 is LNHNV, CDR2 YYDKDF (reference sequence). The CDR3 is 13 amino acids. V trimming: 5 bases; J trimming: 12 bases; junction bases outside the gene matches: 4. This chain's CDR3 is CATSGTSGRARYF. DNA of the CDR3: TGTGCCACCAGCGGGACTAGCGGGAGGGCCCGGTACTTC.

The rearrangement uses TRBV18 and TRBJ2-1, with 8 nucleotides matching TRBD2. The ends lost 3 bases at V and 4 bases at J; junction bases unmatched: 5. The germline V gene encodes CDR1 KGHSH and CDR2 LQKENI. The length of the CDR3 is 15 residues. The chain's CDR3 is CASSPLAGPYNEQFF. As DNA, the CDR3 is TGTGCCAGCTCACCTTTAGCGGGACCTTACAATGAGCAGTTCTTC.

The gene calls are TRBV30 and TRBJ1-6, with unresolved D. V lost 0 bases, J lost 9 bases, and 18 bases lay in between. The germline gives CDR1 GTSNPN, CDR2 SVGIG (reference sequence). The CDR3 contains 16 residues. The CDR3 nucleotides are TGTGCCTGGAGTGTCCCTGGTCTTCCGGGAGGTTCACCCCTCCACTTT. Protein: CAWSVPGLPGGSPLHF.

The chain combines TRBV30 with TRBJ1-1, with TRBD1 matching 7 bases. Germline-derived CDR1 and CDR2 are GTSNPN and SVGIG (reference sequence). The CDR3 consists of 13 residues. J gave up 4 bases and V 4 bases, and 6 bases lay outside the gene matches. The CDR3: CAWNRQGGTEAFF. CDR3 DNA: TGTGCCTGGAATCGACAGGGTGGCACTGAAGCTTTCTTT. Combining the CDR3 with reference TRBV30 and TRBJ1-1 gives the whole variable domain SQTIHQWPATLVQPVGSPLSLECTVEGTSNPNLYWYRQAAGRGLQLLFYSVGIGQISSEVPQNLSASRPQDRQFILSSKKLLLSDSGFYLCAWNRQGGTEAFFGQGTRLTVV.

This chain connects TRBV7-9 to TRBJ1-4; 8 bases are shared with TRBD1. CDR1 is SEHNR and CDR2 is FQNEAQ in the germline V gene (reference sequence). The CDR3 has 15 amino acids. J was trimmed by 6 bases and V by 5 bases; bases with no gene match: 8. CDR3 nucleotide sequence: TGTGCCAGCAGCCCCCCCGGGACAGGATATGAAAAACTGTTTTTT. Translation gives CASSPPGTGYEKLFF. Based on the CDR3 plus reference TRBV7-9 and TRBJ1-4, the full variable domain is DTGVSQNPRHKITKRGQNVTFRCDPISEHNRLYWYRQTLGQGPEFLTYFQNEAQLEKSRLLSDRFSAERPKGSFSTLEIQRTEQGDSAMYLCASSPPGTGYEKLFFGSGTQLSVL.

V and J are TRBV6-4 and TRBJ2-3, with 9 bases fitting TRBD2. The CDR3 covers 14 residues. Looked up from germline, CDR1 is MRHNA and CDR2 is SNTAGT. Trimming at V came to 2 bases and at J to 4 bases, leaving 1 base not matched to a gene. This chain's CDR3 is CASSDSGGSDTQYF. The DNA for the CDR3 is TGTGCCAGCAGTGACAGCGGGGGGTCAGATACGCAGTATTTT.

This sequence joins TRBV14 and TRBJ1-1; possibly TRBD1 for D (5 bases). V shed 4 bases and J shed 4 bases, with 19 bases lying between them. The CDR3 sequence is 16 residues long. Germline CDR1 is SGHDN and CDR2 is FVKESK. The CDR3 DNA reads TGTGCCAGCAGCCCACAGACACCCGGGGGTAGCACTGAAGCTTTCTTT. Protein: CASSPQTPGGSTEAFF.

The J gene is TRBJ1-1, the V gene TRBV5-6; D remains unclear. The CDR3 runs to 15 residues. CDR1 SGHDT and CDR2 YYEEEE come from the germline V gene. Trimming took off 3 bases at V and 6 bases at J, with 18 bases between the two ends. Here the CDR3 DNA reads TGTGCCAGCAGCTACAATTCTTTTGCCTCACCTGAAGCTTTCTTT. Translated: CASSYNSFASPEAFF.

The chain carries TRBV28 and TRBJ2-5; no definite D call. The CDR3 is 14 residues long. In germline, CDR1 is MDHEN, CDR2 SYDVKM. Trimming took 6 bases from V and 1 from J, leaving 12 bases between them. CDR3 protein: CASSLSDPQETQYF. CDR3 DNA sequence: TGTGCCAGCAGCCTAAGCGATCCCCAAGAGACCCAGTACTTC.

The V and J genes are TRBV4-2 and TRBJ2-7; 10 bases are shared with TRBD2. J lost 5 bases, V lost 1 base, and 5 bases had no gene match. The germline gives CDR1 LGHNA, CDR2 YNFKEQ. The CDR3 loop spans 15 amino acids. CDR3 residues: CASSQASSGSHEQYF. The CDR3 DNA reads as TGTGCCAGCAGCCAAGCGTCTAGCGGGAGCCACGAGCAGTACTTC.

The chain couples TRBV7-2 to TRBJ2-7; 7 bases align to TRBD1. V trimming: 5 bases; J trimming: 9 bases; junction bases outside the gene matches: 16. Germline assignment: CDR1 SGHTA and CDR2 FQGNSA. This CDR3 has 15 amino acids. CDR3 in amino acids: CASSEDRVNRASQYF. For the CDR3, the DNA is TGTGCCAGCAGCGAAGACAGGGTTAATCGAGCGTCGCAGTACTTC.

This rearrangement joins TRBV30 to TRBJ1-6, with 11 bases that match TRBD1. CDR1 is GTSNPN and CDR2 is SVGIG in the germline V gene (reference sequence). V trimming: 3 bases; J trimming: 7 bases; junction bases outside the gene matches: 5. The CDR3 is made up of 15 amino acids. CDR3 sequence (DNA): TGTGCCTGGAGGGACAGGGGGCAGGTCAATTCACCCCTCCACTTT. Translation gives CAWRDRGQVNSPLHF.

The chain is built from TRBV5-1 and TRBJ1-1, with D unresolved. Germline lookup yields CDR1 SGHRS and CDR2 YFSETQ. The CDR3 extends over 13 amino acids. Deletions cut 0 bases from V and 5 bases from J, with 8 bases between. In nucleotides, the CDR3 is TGCGCCAGCAGCTTGGGGGGAGAAACTGAAGCTTTCTTT. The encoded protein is CASSLGGETEAFF.

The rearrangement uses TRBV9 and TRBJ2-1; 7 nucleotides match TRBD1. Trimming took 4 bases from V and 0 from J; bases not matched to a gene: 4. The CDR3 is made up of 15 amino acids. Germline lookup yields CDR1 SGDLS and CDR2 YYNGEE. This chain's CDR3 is CASSRDRSSYNEQFF. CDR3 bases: TGTGCCAGCAGCCGGGACAGAAGCTCCTACAATGAGCAGTTCTTC. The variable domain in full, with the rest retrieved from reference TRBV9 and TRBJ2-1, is DSGVTQTPKHLITATGQRVTLRCSPRSGDLSVYWYQQSLDQGLQFLIQYYNGEERAKGNILERFSAQQFPDLHSELNLSSLELGDSALYFCASSRDRSSYNEQFFGPGTRLTVL.